This record looks at one T cell receptor beta chain sequence and its context. V lost 4 bases, J lost 2 bases, and 16 bases stayed unmatched. The CDR3 covers 18 residues. The data were obtained in a study of blood T cell repertoires in COVID-19. Study details: Sources were T cells, B-cell-depleted T cells, or PBMCs; the material itself was cDNA or gDNA.

Data came from immunoSEQ multiplex PCR; TCRdb stores just in-frame clones and leaves some out. The sample holds about 180,000 clones, 86% seen once. Participants were aged about 18 to 100 years, lived in over 20 US areas, and enrolled virtually. Grouping used clinical history reported by participants in a survey and questionnaire. Symptom resolution, clearance, or two negative PCRs marked the recovered donors of Cohort 3. This rearrangement joins TRBV23-1 to TRBJ1-2; 7 bases are shared with TRBD1. TRBV23-1 is noted as an ORF with a role that remains uncertain. The specimen sequenced was PBMCs or T cells enriched from blood (not recorded which). The sequence derives from a woman aged 25 to 39 who had recovered from COVID-19. The CDR3 nucleotides read TGCGCCAGCAGTCGAACAGGGGAAGTGGCCGGGGAGAACTATGGCTACACCTTC. This sequence encodes CASSRTGEVAGENYGYTF.